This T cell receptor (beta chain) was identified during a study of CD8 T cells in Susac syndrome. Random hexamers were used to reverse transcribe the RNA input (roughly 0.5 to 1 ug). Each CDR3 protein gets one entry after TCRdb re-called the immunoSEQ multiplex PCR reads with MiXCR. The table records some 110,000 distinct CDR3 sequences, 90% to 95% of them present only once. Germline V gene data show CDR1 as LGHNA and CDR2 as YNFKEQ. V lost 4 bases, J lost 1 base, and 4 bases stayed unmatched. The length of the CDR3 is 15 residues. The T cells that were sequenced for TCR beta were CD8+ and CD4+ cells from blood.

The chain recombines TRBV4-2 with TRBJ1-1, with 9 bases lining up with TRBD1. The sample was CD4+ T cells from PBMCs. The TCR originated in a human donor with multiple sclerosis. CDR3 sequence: CASSPGQGGNTEAFF. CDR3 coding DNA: TGTGCCAGCAGCCCGGGACAGGGAGGGAACACTGAAGCTTTCTTT.